These 9 T cell receptor beta chains share one sample of origin, sequenced in a study of OX40 agonist ivuxolimab in advanced cancers. The data were produced by immunoSEQ multiplex PCR, yet TCRdb's version contains in-frame clones alone and is incomplete. Of about 99,000 clones in the sample, approximately 94% were seen once. Sequenced material: CD4+ or CD8+ T cells sorted from blood, taken in a trial of the OX40 agonist ivuxolimab. These TCRs come from an adult with an advanced solid tumor such as melanoma, head and neck, liver or kidney cancer.

V is TRBV7-9 and J is TRBJ1-1, with D possibly matching TRBD1 (5 bases). Germline V gene data show CDR1 as SEHNR and CDR2 as FQNEAQ (reference sequence). V lost 3 bases to trimming and J lost 6 bases, with 8 bases between them. This CDR3 comprises 12 residues. CDR3 region: CASSFGTAEAFF. DNA of the CDR3: TGTGCCAGCAGCTTCGGGACGGCTGAAGCTTTCTTT.

The chain links TRBV29-1 to TRBJ2-1; D is uncertain. The CDR3 has 14 residues. The V gene lost 4 bases and the J gene lost 3 bases, with 13 bases spanning the gap. The V gene's germline CDR1 is SQVTM and CDR2 ANQGSEA. The chain's CDR3 is CSVGLGQSYNEQFF. The CDR3 DNA is TGCAGCGTTGGATTGGGCCAGAGCTACAATGAGCAGTTCTTC.

This chain joins TRBV5-1 and TRBJ2-7; 13 bases are a match to TRBD2. CDR1 and CDR2 from the germline V gene are SGHRS and YFSETQ. This CDR3 contains 15 residues. Germline trimming cut 4 bases from V and 2 bases from J; bases unmatched to any gene: 3. CDR3 nucleotide sequence: TGCGCCAGCAGCCCTACTAGCGGGGGGGCCTACGAGCAGTACTTC. Protein product: CASSPTSGGAYEQYF.

In this sample, this clone turned up once. The gene calls are TRBV9 and TRBJ2-7; a weak D match, TRBD1 (6 bases). This CDR3 contains 12 residues. V lost 5 bases and J 5 bases, leaving 11 bases between the germline ends. Germline lookup yields CDR1 SGDLS and CDR2 YYNGEE. The CDR3, as DNA: TGTGCCAGCAGTTCAGGGGTACACGAGCAGTACTTC. This codes for CASSSGVHEQYF.

The genes are TRBV19 and TRBJ1-1; TRBD1 aligns across 9 bases. This CDR3 is built from 14 residues. Germline loops: CDR1 LNHDA, CDR2 SQIVND (reference sequence). V dropped 7 bases and J dropped 4; count of bases not matched to a gene: 7. The CDR3 loop reads CASTGQGGSTEAFF. DNA of the CDR3: TGTGCCAGTACGGGACAGGGCGGGAGCACTGAAGCTTTCTTT.

The chain carries TRBV27 and TRBJ1-1, with D uncertain. Trimming removed 6 bases at V and 8 bases at J, with 19 bases between. Germline V gene data show CDR1 as MNHEY and CDR2 as SMNVEV (reference sequence). The CDR3 is 14 residues long. DNA of the CDR3: TGTGCCAGCAGGGTTTTCGATTCCGCCACAGAAGCTTTCTTT. It is translated as CASRVFDSATEAFF.

CDR3 amino acids: CASSISPMVEQYF. As DNA, the CDR3 is TGTGCCAGTAGTATATCGCCAATGGTCGAGCAGTACTTC. This chain uses TRBV19 with TRBJ2-7, with D uncertain. The CDR3 spans 13 residues. V was pared by 2 bases and J by 6 bases, with 11 bases between. The germline V gene has CDR1 LNHDA and CDR2 SQIVND (reference sequence).

This rearrangement joins TRBV11-1 to TRBJ1-1, with D maybe TRBD1 (5 bases). Looked up from germline, CDR1 is SGHAT and CDR2 is FQDESV (reference sequence). The CDR3 runs to 15 residues. V lost 1 base to trimming and J lost 1 base, with 10 bases between them. The CDR3 DNA sequence: TGTGCCAGCAGCTTAGAAGAGGGGACGAACACTGAAGCTTTCTTT. It encodes CASSLEEGTNTEAFF.

The gene calls are TRBV7-8 and TRBJ2-5; TRBD2 is a possible D gene (5 bases). Near its end, the DNA agrees better with TRBJ2-7, so the J call may be wrong. CDR1 and CDR2 from the germline V gene are SGHVS and FQNEAQ. This CDR3 spans 14 amino acids. CDR3 loop: CASSLGRLYYEQYF. CDR3 sequence (DNA): TGTGCCAGCAGCTTAGGGCGACTATACTACGAGCAGTACTTC.